The rows below give T cell receptor beta chains drawn from one sample of a study of breast tumors, draining lymph nodes, adjacent tissues. TCRdb re-called the multiplex PCR reads with MiXCR, one entry per CDR3 protein. The data show 190,000 or so distinct CDR3 sequences, about 32% seen once. The sequenced sample consisted of axillary lymph node tissue. These receptors were taken from a female donor with breast cancer. Some clones in this sample may be carry-over from other donors' samples. Both conserved end residues are part of each CDR3. A D gene is named only where the DNA matches it firmly. Clone size is not always given. Where it is, it says once, few, many or a class for expanded clones.

abundance: -
j_gene: TRBJ2-1
v_gene: TRBV5-1
d_gene: TRBD2
CDR3nt: TGCGCCAGCAGCTCCCGTAGCGGGGGGGCGCACGCAGATACGCAGTTCTTC
CDR3aa: CASSSRSGGAHADTQFF

abundance: many
j_gene: TRBJ2-6
v_gene: TRBV5-1
d_gene: -
CDR3nt: TGCGCCAGCAGCTCCTCGGAACGTTTCTCTGGGGCCAACGTCCTGACTTTC
CDR3aa: CASSSSERFSGANVLTF

abundance: many
j_gene: TRBJ2-3
v_gene: TRBV20-1
d_gene: TRBD2
CDR3nt: TGCAGTGCTAAAGCGGGGGGTGCACCCGATACGCAGTATTTT
CDR3aa: CSAKAGGAPDTQYF

abundance: -
j_gene: TRBJ1-6
v_gene: TRBV2
d_gene: -
CDR3nt: TGTGCCAGCAGTCCGAGTAATGAGGGTTATTCACCCCTCCACTTT
CDR3aa: CASSPSNEGYSPLHF

abundance: many
j_gene: TRBJ2-7
v_gene: TRBV9
d_gene: TRBD2
CDR3nt: TGTGCCAGCAACGCTGGACTAGCGTCCTACGAGCAGTACTTC
CDR3aa: CASNAGLASYEQYF

abundance: -
j_gene: TRBJ2-3
v_gene: TRBV29-1
d_gene: TRBD2
CDR3nt: TGCAGCTTGGAGGGACTAGCCCCTACGGGAGATACGCAGTATTTT
CDR3aa: CSLEGLAPTGDTQYF

abundance: many
j_gene: TRBJ2-3
v_gene: TRBV20-1
d_gene: -
CDR3nt: TGCAGCGCTCAGGGCACAGATACGCAGTATTTT
CDR3aa: CSAQGTDTQYF

abundance: -
j_gene: TRBJ1-4
v_gene: TRBV5-1
d_gene: TRBD1
CDR3nt: TGCGCCAGCAGCTTGTGGAGAGGGGGCGGAGAAAAACTGTTTTTT
CDR3aa: CASSLWRGGGEKLFF

abundance: many
j_gene: TRBJ2-1
v_gene: TRBV11-3
d_gene: -
CDR3nt: TGTGCCAGCAGCTTTGACACGACCTACAATGAGCAGTTCTTC
CDR3aa: CASSFDTTYNEQFF

abundance: many
j_gene: TRBJ1-4
v_gene: TRBV7-2
d_gene: -
CDR3nt: TGTGCCAGCAGCTTAGCACCTTCAAATGAAAAACTGTTTTTT
CDR3aa: CASSLAPSNEKLFF

abundance: -
j_gene: TRBJ1-5
v_gene: TRBV6-1
d_gene: -
CDR3nt: TGTGCCAGTCCCCCACTCCCCACGGGCAATCAGCCCCAGCATTTT
CDR3aa: CASPPLPTGNQPQHF

abundance: many
j_gene: TRBJ2-4
v_gene: TRBV13
d_gene: -
CDR3nt: TGTGCCAGCAGCCGCCGGGACGTTACCAAAAACATTCAGTACTTC
CDR3aa: CASSRRDVTKNIQYF

abundance: -
j_gene: TRBJ1-2
v_gene: TRBV6-4
d_gene: -
CDR3nt: TGTGCCAGCAGCCCGAGTGGGGCCGGCTACACCTTC
CDR3aa: CASSPSGAGYTF

abundance: many
j_gene: TRBJ2-5
v_gene: TRBV29-1
d_gene: -
CDR3nt: TGCAGCGTTGAAAGTAGCGGGGACAGGTGGGAGACCCAGTACTTC
CDR3aa: CSVESSGDRWETQYF

abundance: many
j_gene: TRBJ2-7
v_gene: TRBV29-1
d_gene: TRBD2
CDR3nt: TGCAGCGTTGGCGGGGGGGCCCCCTACGAGCAGTACTTC
CDR3aa: CSVGGGAPYEQYF

abundance: many
j_gene: TRBJ2-3
v_gene: TRBV5-6
d_gene: -
CDR3nt: TGTGCCAGCAGCTCTGGGACGACCACAGATACGCAGTATTTT
CDR3aa: CASSSGTTTDTQYF

abundance: many
j_gene: TRBJ2-7
v_gene: TRBV6-6
d_gene: TRBD1
CDR3nt: TGTGCCAGCAGGGCCGGGACAGGAACCTACGAGCAGTACTTC
CDR3aa: CASRAGTGTYEQYF

abundance: -
j_gene: TRBJ1-3
v_gene: TRBV5-1
d_gene: TRBD1
CDR3nt: TGCGCCAGCAGCCTCAGGGAGACAGGGCCCTATGGCTACACCATATATTTT
CDR3aa: CASSLRETGPYGYTIYF

abundance: many
j_gene: TRBJ1-3
v_gene: TRBV6-5
d_gene: -
CDR3nt: TGTGCCAGCAGCCGAGTAGAGTCCGGAAACACCATATATTTT
CDR3aa: CASSRVESGNTIYF

abundance: -
j_gene: TRBJ1-4
v_gene: TRBV15
d_gene: -
CDR3nt: TGTGCCACCAGCAGATTACGCCCCATCCAGGGCCCTACAACTAATGAAAAACTGTTTTTT
CDR3aa: CATSRLRPIQGPTTNEKLFF

abundance: -
j_gene: TRBJ1-5
v_gene: TRBV13
d_gene: TRBD1
CDR3nt: TGTGCCAGCAGCTTAGTTTCCGGGACAGAGAATCAGCCCCAGCATTTT
CDR3aa: CASSLVSGTENQPQHF

abundance: many
j_gene: TRBJ2-1
v_gene: TRBV11-3
d_gene: TRBD2
CDR3nt: TGTGCCAGCAGCTTAGATGGGGGTAGCGGGGGAAGTGAGCAGTTCTTC
CDR3aa: CASSLDGGSGGSEQFF

abundance: many
j_gene: TRBJ1-5
v_gene: TRBV20-1
d_gene: -
CDR3nt: TGCAGTGCTAGAGAGGCAGGATATCAGCCCCAGCATTTT
CDR3aa: CSAREAGYQPQHF

abundance: many
j_gene: TRBJ2-6
v_gene: TRBV10-3
d_gene: -
CDR3nt: TGTGCCACCCGGTGGAGGGACGCTGGGGCCAACGTCCTGACTTTC
CDR3aa: CATRWRDAGANVLTF

abundance: many
j_gene: TRBJ2-7
v_gene: TRBV2
d_gene: TRBD2
CDR3nt: TGTGCCAGCATCAGCGGGGGGTACGAGCAGTACTTC
CDR3aa: CASISGGYEQYF

abundance: many
j_gene: TRBJ2-4
v_gene: TRBV7-9
d_gene: TRBD1
CDR3nt: TGTGCCAGCAGCCCGGGACAGGGTTTGGACATTCAGTACTTC
CDR3aa: CASSPGQGLDIQYF

abundance: -
j_gene: TRBJ2-2
v_gene: TRBV5-4
d_gene: TRBD2
CDR3nt: TGTGCCAGCAGCTTGGATAGCGGGAGGGCCGAAGCCGGGGAGCTGTTTTTT
CDR3aa: CASSLDSGRAEAGELFF

abundance: -
j_gene: TRBJ2-3
v_gene: TRBV7-3
d_gene: -
CDR3nt: TGTGCCAGCAGCTCGAGACAGACCCTTGAGCAGTATTTT
CDR3aa: CASSSRQTLEQYF

abundance: many
j_gene: TRBJ1-4
v_gene: TRBV6-6
d_gene: TRBD1
CDR3nt: TGTGCCAGCAGTTATCGACAGGGTAGTAATGAAAAACTGTTTTTT
CDR3aa: CASSYRQGSNEKLFF

abundance: many
j_gene: TRBJ2-2
v_gene: TRBV20-1
d_gene: TRBD1
CDR3nt: TGCAGTGCTGGGACAGGGGACACCGGGGAGCTGTTTTTT
CDR3aa: CSAGTGDTGELFF

abundance: -
j_gene: TRBJ1-4
v_gene: TRBV19
d_gene: TRBD1
CDR3nt: TGTGCCAGCGGTGCCGACAGGGTACATGAAAAACTGTTTTTT
CDR3aa: CASGADRVHEKLFF

abundance: many
j_gene: TRBJ1-2
v_gene: TRBV3-1
d_gene: TRBD1
CDR3nt: TGTGCCAGCAGCCAGTACAGGGGGCTAGGGGGCTACACCTTC
CDR3aa: CASSQYRGLGGYTF

abundance: many
j_gene: TRBJ1-5
v_gene: TRBV2
d_gene: TRBD1
CDR3nt: TGTGCCAGCAGCGACCCTCCCAGCGCACAGGGGCCTACGAAGCCCCAGCATTTT
CDR3aa: CASSDPPSAQGPTKPQHF

abundance: many
j_gene: TRBJ2-2
v_gene: TRBV9
d_gene: TRBD2
CDR3nt: TGTGCCAGCAGCGCCTTTCTAGCGGGAGGATTCACCGGGGAGCTGTTTTTT
CDR3aa: CASSAFLAGGFTGELFF

abundance: few
j_gene: TRBJ2-7
v_gene: TRBV18
d_gene: -
CDR3nt: TGTGCCAGCTCACCACAGGTGAGCAGGGGCTCCTACGAGCAGTACTTC
CDR3aa: CASSPQVSRGSYEQYF

abundance: many
j_gene: TRBJ2-5
v_gene: TRBV12-3/TRBV12-4
d_gene: -
CDR3nt: TGTGCCAGCAGCTTCAGGGGCCGGGAGACCCAGTACTTC
CDR3aa: CASSFRGRETQYF

abundance: -
j_gene: TRBJ2-7
v_gene: TRBV18
d_gene: TRBD1
CDR3nt: TGTGCCAGCTCACCAGGGGGACAGGCCTTAGGCGAGCAGTACTTC
CDR3aa: CASSPGGQALGEQYF

abundance: many
j_gene: TRBJ1-5
v_gene: TRBV20-1
d_gene: -
CDR3nt: TGCAGTGCTAGTTCCGGGGGACACAATCAGCCCCAGCATTTT
CDR3aa: CSASSGGHNQPQHF

abundance: many
j_gene: TRBJ1-2
v_gene: TRBV7-8
d_gene: -
CDR3nt: TGTGCCAGCAGCTTAGCAGCAGGGTCCAACTATGGCTACCCCTTC
CDR3aa: CASSLAAGSNYGYPF

abundance: few
j_gene: TRBJ1-1
v_gene: TRBV20-1
d_gene: -
CDR3nt: TGCAGTGCTAGTCGGCCGGGAAGGGAGGCCACTGAAGCTTTCTTT
CDR3aa: CSASRPGREATEAFF

abundance: many
j_gene: TRBJ2-7
v_gene: TRBV7-9
d_gene: -
CDR3nt: TGTGCCAGCAGCCCTAAGTTGGGGGACGAGCAGTACTTC
CDR3aa: CASSPKLGDEQYF

abundance: -
j_gene: TRBJ2-2
v_gene: TRBV27
d_gene: -
CDR3nt: TGTGCCAGCAGTCCTCGGGCCTCCAAGGCCGAGCGGGGGGAGCTGTTTTTT
CDR3aa: CASSPRASKAERGELFF

abundance: -
j_gene: TRBJ2-5
v_gene: TRBV24-1
d_gene: TRBD1
CDR3nt: TGTGCCACCAGTGACCTCGGACAGGGCCGGAAAGGGTACCAAGAGACCCAGTACTTC
CDR3aa: CATSDLGQGRKGYQETQYF

abundance: few
j_gene: TRBJ1-5
v_gene: TRBV28
d_gene: -
CDR3nt: TGTGCCAGCAGTTTACGGACCGATCAGCCCCAGCATTTT
CDR3aa: CASSLRTDQPQHF